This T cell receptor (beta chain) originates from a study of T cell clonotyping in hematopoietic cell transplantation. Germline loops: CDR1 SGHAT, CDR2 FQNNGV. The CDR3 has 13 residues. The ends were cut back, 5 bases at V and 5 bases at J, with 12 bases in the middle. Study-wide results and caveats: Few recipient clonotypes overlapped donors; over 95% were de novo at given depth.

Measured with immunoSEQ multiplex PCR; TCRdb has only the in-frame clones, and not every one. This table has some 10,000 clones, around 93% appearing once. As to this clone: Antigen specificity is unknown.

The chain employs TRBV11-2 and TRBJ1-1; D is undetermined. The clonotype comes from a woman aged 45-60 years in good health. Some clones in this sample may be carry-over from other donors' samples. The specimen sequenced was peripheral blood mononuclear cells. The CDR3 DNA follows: TGTGCCAGCAGCGACACCGCATGGACTGAAGCTTTCTTT. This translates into CASSDTAWTEAFF.